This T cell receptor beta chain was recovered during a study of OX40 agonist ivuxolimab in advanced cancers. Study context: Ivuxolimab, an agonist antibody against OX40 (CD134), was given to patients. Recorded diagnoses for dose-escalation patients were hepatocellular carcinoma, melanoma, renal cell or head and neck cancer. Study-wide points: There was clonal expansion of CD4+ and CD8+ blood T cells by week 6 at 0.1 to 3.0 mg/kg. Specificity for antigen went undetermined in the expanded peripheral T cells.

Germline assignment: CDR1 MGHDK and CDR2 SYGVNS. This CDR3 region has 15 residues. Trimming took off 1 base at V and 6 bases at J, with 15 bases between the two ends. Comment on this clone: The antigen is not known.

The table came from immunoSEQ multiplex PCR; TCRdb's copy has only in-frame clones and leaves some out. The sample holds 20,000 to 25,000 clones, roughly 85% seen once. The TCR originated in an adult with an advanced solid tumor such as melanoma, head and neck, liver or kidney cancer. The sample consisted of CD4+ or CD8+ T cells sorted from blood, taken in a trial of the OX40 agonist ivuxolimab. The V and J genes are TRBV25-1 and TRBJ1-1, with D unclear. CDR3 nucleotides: TGTGCCAGCAGTGAATCCGCGATTGCGGCGCCTGAAGCTTTCTTT. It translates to CASSESAIAAPEAFF.